One sample yielded the 6 T cell receptor beta chains listed below, sequenced in a study of blood T cells in healthy people across ages. It was with a sample-barcoded 5' primer and a J-beta primer mix that a second PCR of roughly 7 to 11 cycles was run. TCRdb independently ran MiXCR on the 5' RACE reads; one entry per CDR3 protein. The sample lists just over 800,000 distinct CDR3 sequences, around 68% occurring once. The specimen sequenced was blood. These receptors originate from a man aged 30-40 years in good health.

This chain links TRBV29-1 with TRBJ2-7; D is uncertain. This CDR3 region has 13 residues. Germline V gene lookup returns CDR1 SQVTM and CDR2 ANQGSEA. Trimming pared 0 bases from V and 0 bases from J, leaving 6 bases between. The CDR3 region has the DNA TGCAGCGTTGAAGATGATGGCTCCTACGAGCAGTACTTC. It yields the protein CSVEDDGSYEQYF.

V gene TRBV6-5 combines with J gene TRBJ2-7, with TRBD2 as a possible D gene (6 bases). Germline V lookup: CDR1 MNHEY, CDR2 SVGAGI. The V end lost 7 bases, the J end lost 5 bases, and 15 bases lay between the germline ends. The CDR3 covers 13 residues. Written as DNA, the CDR3 is TGTGCCAGCATGGAGGGGAACAGCAACGAGCAGTACTTC. It specifies CASMEGNSNEQYF.

J is TRBJ2-5 and V is TRBV9; TRBD1 aligns across 9 bases. Germline V gene data show CDR1 as SGDLS and CDR2 as YYNGEE. This CDR3 is 13 amino acids long. V gave up 5 bases and J gave up 11 bases; unmatched junction bases: 10. CDR3: CASRGQGWNEQYF. For the CDR3, the DNA is TGTGCCAGCAGGGGACAGGGTTGGAATGAGCAGTACTTC.

The rearrangement joins TRBV7-9 to TRBJ2-7; TRBD1 matches at 7 bases. Germline lookup yields CDR1 SEHNR and CDR2 FQNEAQ (reference sequence). This CDR3 is built from 16 residues. V lost 5 bases and J lost 2; bases outside the gene matches: 12. The CDR3, as DNA: TGTGCCAGCAGCCCCAAAGGACAGGATGGGACCTACGAGCAGTACTTC. Its translation: CASSPKGQDGTYEQYF. Full variable domain (outside the CDR3, taken from reference TRBV7-9 and TRBJ2-7): DTGVSQNPRHKITKRGQNVTFRCDPISEHNRLYWYRQTLGQGPEFLTYFQNEAQLEKSRLLSDRFSAERPKGSFSTLEIQRTEQGDSAMYLCASSPKGQDGTYEQYFGPGTRLTVT.

This clonotype was observed a few times. The J gene is TRBJ2-1, the V gene TRBV10-3, with 8 bases aligning to TRBD1. The J segment lost 0 bases and the V segment lost 3 bases, leaving 4 bases of the junction unmatched. The CDR3 is 16 amino acids. Per germline, CDR1 ENHRY and CDR2 SYGVKD. The CDR3 nucleotides are TGTGCCATCAGTGATGACAGGGGCCGCTCCTACAATGAGCAGTTCTTC. It yields the protein CAISDDRGRSYNEQFF.

This clonotype was picked up a small number of times. The chain's CDR3 is CASSRQALGSPLHF. CDR3 sequence (DNA): TGTGCCAGCAGCCGACAGGCCCTGGGATCACCCCTCCACTTT. The J gene is TRBJ1-6, the V gene TRBV12-3 or TRBV12-4; D is possibly TRBD1 (6 bases). Deletions cut 6 bases from V and 10 bases from J, with 16 bases between. The CDR3 covers 14 residues.